The next 19 T cell receptor beta chains were all read from a single sample in a study of radiation and T cells in renal cell carcinoma. Time point reported: baseline pretreatment blood. Treatment reported: 15 Gy SBRT to primary tumor, nephrectomy 4 weeks later. Generated by immunoSEQ multiplex PCR, the TCRdb table keeps only in-frame clones and is missing some. The sample includes about 130,000 clones, roughly 90% of them seen just once. Sequenced material: blood, taken from a patient whose treatment included radiotherapy and nephrectomy. All receptors derive from a woman aged 45-65 years with renal cell carcinoma.

Points on this clone: Other DNA variants within this sample encode the same CDR3. The chain couples TRBV19 to TRBJ1-6, with D hard to call. This CDR3 region has 13 residues. Trimming shortened V by 1 base and J by 8 bases, and 6 bases separated the two germline ends. Germline CDR1 and CDR2: LNHDA and SQIVND (reference sequence). The CDR3 is CASSIGGDSPLHF. The DNA of the CDR3 is TGTGCCAGTAGTATAGGGGGAGATTCACCCCTCCACTTT. Full variable domain (missing parts from reference TRBV19 and TRBJ1-6): DGGITQSPKYLFRKEGQNVTLSCEQNLNHDAMYWYRQDPGQGLRLIYYSQIVNDFQKGDIAEGYSVSREKKESFPLTVTSAQKNPTAFYLCASSIGGDSPLHFGNGTRLTVT.

V and J are TRBV4-2 and TRBJ2-3, with 13 bases lining up with TRBD2. The ends lost 6 bases at V and 3 bases at J; junction bases unmatched: 6. Germline loops: CDR1 LGHNA, CDR2 YNFKEQ. This CDR3 region has 16 residues. CDR3 sequence reads: CASRMTSGGLTDTQYF. The CDR3 nucleotides are TGTGCCAGCAGGATGACTAGCGGGGGGTTAACAGATACGCAGTATTTT.

DNA for the CDR3: TGTGCCAGCAGCCCCACGACAGCGGGTGGCTATAATTCACCCCTCCACTTT. Translated: CASSPTTAGGYNSPLHF. The chain links TRBV7-6 to TRBJ1-6, with D possibly TRBD1 on 5 matching bases. Germline V gene lookup returns CDR1 SGHVS and CDR2 FNYEAQ. The CDR3 is 17 amino acids. Deletions cut 5 bases from V and 3 bases from J, with 17 bases between.

J is TRBJ2-5 and V is TRBV29-1, with D possibly being TRBD1 or TRBD2 (5 bases each). V lost 6 bases, J lost 4 bases, and 21 bases lay in between. Germline V gene lookup returns CDR1 SQVTM and CDR2 ANQGSEA. The CDR3 extends over 15 amino acids. CDR3 sequence (DNA): TGCAGCGTACCGGGTGGGTCTAGCAGGGCAGAGACCCAGTACTTC. It yields the protein CSVPGGSSRAETQYF.

The rearrangement joins TRBV11-1 to TRBJ2-1; D remains unclear. V was pared by 2 bases and J by 5 bases, with 10 bases between. Germline V gene sequence: CDR1 SGHAT, CDR2 FQDESV (reference sequence). CDR3 length: 14 residues. The CDR3 reads CASSLNSHNNEQFF. The CDR3 coding sequence is TGTGCCAGCAGCTTAAACAGTCATAACAATGAGCAGTTCTTC.

The gene calls are TRBV19 and TRBJ1-3; D call uncertain. Looked up from germline, CDR1 is LNHDA and CDR2 is SQIVND (reference sequence). CDR3 size: 14 residues. V was pared by 5 bases and J by 4 bases, with 12 bases between. As DNA, the CDR3 is TGTGCCAGTAGTGGAACAGAGGTCGGAAACACCATATATTTT. Its translation: CASSGTEVGNTIYF.

The rearrangement joins TRBV19 to TRBJ2-7; TRBD2 agrees at 7 bases. The J segment lost 0 bases and the V segment lost 5 bases, leaving 4 bases of the junction unmatched. CDR3 length: 14 amino acids. CDR1 and CDR2 from the germline V gene are LNHDA and SQIVND (reference sequence). This CDR3 reads CASSLGGGSYEQYF. DNA for the CDR3: TGTGCCAGTAGTCTGGGGGGGGGCTCCTACGAGCAGTACTTC.

V gene TRBV2 combines with J gene TRBJ2-2; unclear D gene. The CDR3 runs 14 residues. Trimming cost V 5 bases and J 8 bases, with 15 bases left between them. Germline CDR1 is SNHLY and CDR2 is FYNNEI. CDR3 sequence reads: CASSPDLMAGELFF. CDR3 DNA: TGTGCCAGCAGTCCTGACCTAATGGCGGGGGAGCTGTTTTTT.

This clone was observed once. The chain has TRBV5-6 and TRBJ2-1, with a possible D match to TRBD2 (6 bases). V dropped 0 bases and J dropped 3 bases, with 7 bases sitting between them. Germline-derived CDR1 and CDR2 are SGHDT and YYEEEE. The CDR3 runs 14 residues. The CDR3 spells CASSLAGVYNEQFF. CDR3 DNA: TGTGCCAGCAGCTTGGCGGGGGTCTACAATGAGCAGTTCTTC. Together with reference TRBV5-6 and TRBJ2-1, the CDR3 gives the full variable domain: DAGVTQSPTHLIKTRGQQVTLRCSPKSGHDTVSWYQQALGQGPQFIFQYYEEEERQRGNFPDRFSGHQFPNYSSELNVNALLLGDSALYLCASSLAGVYNEQFFGPGTRLTVL.

A few counts support this clone. The sample contains more than one DNA sequence encoding this CDR3. The chain carries TRBV7-2 and TRBJ1-5, with D unresolved. The CDR3 has 12 amino acids. Germline-derived CDR1 and CDR2 are SGHTA and FQGNSA. V lost 3 bases to trimming and J lost 4 bases, with 4 bases between them. CDR3 sequence: CASSFPNQPQHF. CDR3 bases: TGTGCCAGCAGCTTCCCGAATCAGCCCCAGCATTTT.

The rearrangement joins TRBV6-5 to TRBJ2-1; unclear D gene. Germline CDR1 reads MNHEY; CDR2 reads SVGAGI. The CDR3 spans 15 residues. The ends were cut back, 6 bases at V and 0 bases at J, with 12 bases in the middle. In nucleotides, the CDR3 is TGTGCCAGCAGGCGCGATCCGAGCTCCTACAATGAGCAGTTCTTC. The encoded protein is CASRRDPSSYNEQFF.

The chain has TRBV6-6 and TRBJ2-1, with 7 bases identical to TRBD1. This CDR3 is built from 15 residues. After removal of 4 bases from V and 4 bases from J, the junction contained 7 bases not matched to a gene. Germline V lookup: CDR1 MNHNY, CDR2 SVGAGI (reference sequence). This chain's CDR3 is CASSSPGTAYNEQFF. The CDR3 coding sequence is TGTGCCAGCAGTTCCCCCGGGACAGCATACAATGAGCAGTTCTTC.

The chain uses TRBV7-2 and TRBJ1-4; possible D gene TRBD1, 6 bases. The length of the CDR3 is 15 residues. Germline V CDR1 and CDR2: SGHTA, FQGNSA. The V end lost 4 bases, the J end lost 6 bases, and 15 bases lay between the germline ends. DNA for the CDR3: TGTGCCAGCAGCTCAGGGTGGCAGGGGTATGAAAAACTGTTTTTT. Residues: CASSSGWQGYEKLFF.

CDR3 DNA: TGTGCCAGCTCGCCAGGACAGGGGGCCTTTCAGCCCCAGCATTTT. Translating gives CASSPGQGAFQPQHF. The chain recombines TRBV18 with TRBJ1-5; 11 bases map to TRBD1. This CDR3 spans 15 amino acids. Unmatched junction bases numbered 7, after V lost 6 bases and J lost 6 bases. The germline V gene encodes CDR1 KGHSH and CDR2 LQKENI.

The rearrangement uses TRBV2 and TRBJ1-1, with D tentatively TRBD1 (6 bases). This CDR3 is built from 15 residues. Germline V gene lookup returns CDR1 SNHLY and CDR2 FYNNEI. Trimming removed 2 bases from V and 5 bases from J, with 15 bases in between. The CDR3, as DNA: TGTGCCAGCAGTGAAAGGGGGGCCGGGTCTACTGAAGCTTTCTTT. It yields the protein CASSERGAGSTEAFF.

The chain recombines TRBV5-1 with TRBJ2-7, with D perhaps given as TRBD1 or TRBD2 (6 bases each). The CDR3 extends over 16 amino acids. V was trimmed by 4 bases and J by 6 bases, leaving 23 bases between them. Germline V gene sequence: CDR1 SGHRS, CDR2 YFSETQ. The CDR3 is CASSPGSAAPGVEQYF. Here the CDR3 DNA reads TGCGCCAGCAGCCCCGGGAGCGCAGCTCCAGGGGTCGAGCAGTACTTC. Looking up the rest from reference TRBV5-1 and TRBJ2-7 gives the full variable domain: KAGVTQTPRYLIKTRGQQVTLSCSPISGHRSVSWYQQTPGQGLQFLFEYFSETQRNKGNFPGRFSGRQFSNSRSEMNVSTLELGDSALYLCASSPGSAAPGVEQYFGPGTRLTVT.

This chain connects TRBV7-9 to TRBJ2-3; D perhaps matches TRBD2 (6 bases). The germline V gene encodes CDR1 SEHNR and CDR2 FQNEAQ (reference sequence). CDR3 length: 15 residues. V lost 5 bases and J 4 bases, leaving 16 bases between the germline ends. The CDR3 nucleotides read TGTGCCAGCAGCCGTGAGGAGGGTCGGGCAGATACGCAGTATTTT. Translated, it gives CASSREEGRADTQYF.

The V call is TRBV11-2, the J call TRBJ1-6; D possibly corresponds to TRBD1 (5 bases). The CDR3 consists of 15 residues. Germline loops: CDR1 SGHAT, CDR2 FQNNGV. Trimming shortened V by 1 base and J by 4 bases, and 8 bases separated the two germline ends. CDR3 loop: CASSLAGRYNSPLHF. CDR3 sequence (DNA): TGTGCCAGCAGCTTAGCAGGGAGATATAATTCACCCCTCCACTTT.

V is TRBV29-1 and J is TRBJ1-4; 7 positions match TRBD1. Germline V CDR1 and CDR2: SQVTM, ANQGSEA. Trimming took 5 bases from V and 1 from J; bases not matched to a gene: 4. CDR3 length: 14 residues. For the CDR3, the DNA is TGCAGCGTTAGAGGGGGCGTAACTAATGAAAAACTGTTTTTT. Translation gives CSVRGGVTNEKLFF. Full variable domain (rest looked up from reference TRBV29-1 and TRBJ1-4): SAVISQKPSRDICQRGTSLTIQCQVDSQVTMMFWYRQQPGQSLTLIATANQGSEATYESGFVIDKFPISRPNLTFSTLTVSNMSPEDSSIYLCSVRGGVTNEKLFFGSGTQLSVL.